Following are 2 T cell receptor beta chains from one sample sequenced in a study of T cells in Graves' hyperthyroidism and ophthalmopathy. Researchers took RNA transcripts and amplified the TCR beta CDR3 regions from them. HTBI primers were employed in a first-round RT-PCR of the TCR CDR3. One entry per CDR3 protein, called by TCRdb with MiXCR from the multiplex PCR reads. The repertoire holds fewer than 250,000 distinct CDR3 sequences, with 17% as singletons. Sequencing was done on a sample of blood. These receptors were collected from a man aged 50 to 59 with Graves' hyperthyroidism.

This clonotype has just a few counts. This chain uses TRBV5-1 with TRBJ2-1, with TRBD2 matching 7 bases. The CDR3 covers 16 residues. The V segment lost 4 bases and the J segment 2 bases; nucleotides outside the gene matches: 9. The germline V gene encodes CDR1 SGHRS and CDR2 YFSETQ. This chain's CDR3 is CASSATAGRPYNEQFF. Here the CDR3 DNA reads TGCGCCAGCAGCGCCACAGCGGGGAGGCCCTACAATGAGCAGTTCTTC.

This clonotype showed up many times. The chain uses TRBV24-1 and TRBJ2-2, with a weak D call TRBD2 (6 bases). Looked up from germline, CDR1 is KGHDR and CDR2 is SFDVKD. There are 15 residues in the CDR3. V lost 4 bases and J lost 6, with 14 bases in between. The chain's CDR3 is CATSETTGGAGELFF. For the CDR3, the DNA is TGTGCCACCAGTGAAACAACAGGCGGGGCCGGGGAGCTGTTTTTT.